This is a list of T cell receptor beta chains from one sample in a study of Ad26.COV2.S vaccination and SARS-CoV-2 variants. Some clones are missing from TCRdb's copy, which holds only in-frame ones; the method was immunoSEQ multiplex PCR. In the table there are about 350,000 clones, roughly 89% of which are singletons. The sample consisted of peripheral blood, taken in a trial of Ad26.COV2.S vaccine versus placebo. The receptor set was obtained from a person aged 18-65 years who received the Ad26.COV2.S COVID-19 vaccine or a placebo. The CDR3 runs from the conserved cysteine through the conserved F or W. Fields, in order: D gene, J gene, clone size, V gene, CDR3 protein, CDR3 DNA. D genes are given only for firm matches. Size is omitted from some rows. Given values are once, few, many or a class for expanded clones.

>TRBD2|TRBJ2-2|NA|TRBV5-5
CASSVSRGLAGGPSTGELFF
TGTGCCAGCAGCGTTTCACGCGGACTAGCGGGAGGGCCATCCACCGGGGAGCTGTTTTTT
>NA|TRBJ2-4|few|TRBV29-1
CSVGEGLAKNIQYF
TGCAGCGTTGGCGAGGGCCTAGCCAAAAACATTCAGTACTTC
>NA|TRBJ1-3|NA|TRBV5-1
CASSWVLPSGNTIYF
TGCGCCAGCAGTTGGGTTCTCCCCTCTGGAAACACCATATATTTT
>NA|TRBJ2-2|NA|TRBV5-5
CASSATANTGELFF
TGTGCCAGCAGCGCGACCGCGAACACCGGGGAGCTGTTTTTT
>NA|TRBJ2-7|NA|TRBV5-5
CASSLFQGFYEQYF
TGTGCCAGCAGCTTGTTCCAGGGCTTCTACGAGCAGTACTTC
>TRBD2|TRBJ2-1|NA|TRBV7-7
CASSFDAGGHNEQFF
TGTGCTAGCAGCTTCGACGCGGGGGGCCACAATGAGCAGTTCTTC
>NA|TRBJ2-5|NA|TRBV3-1/TRBV3-2
CASSQVSGVGQETQYF
TGTGCCAGCAGCCAAGTTTCAGGGGTCGGCCAAGAGACCCAGTACTTC
>TRBD2|TRBJ2-7|NA|TRBV2
CASSTSGGSDYEQYF
TGTGCCAGCAGTACTAGCGGGGGGTCCGACTACGAGCAGTACTTC
>TRBD2|TRBJ2-1|NA|TRBV3-1/TRBV3-2
CASSQDHLAGREQFF
TGTGCCAGCAGCCAAGATCACCTAGCGGGCCGTGAGCAGTTCTTC
>NA|TRBJ2-1|NA|TRBV19
CASSIMWTVNEQFF
TGTGCCAGTAGTATAATGTGGACGGTGAATGAGCAGTTCTTC
>TRBD1|TRBJ2-7|NA|TRBV18
CASSSGTGVYEQYF
TGTGCCAGCTCATCCGGGACAGGGGTCTACGAGCAGTACTTC
>NA|TRBJ2-7|NA|TRBV28
CASSPGTRYEQYF
TGTGCCAGCAGTCCAGGGACCCGCTACGAGCAGTACTTC
>TRBD1|TRBJ1-1|NA|TRBV28
CATQDRGHDTEAFF
TGTGCCACTCAGGACAGGGGGCACGACACTGAAGCTTTCTTT
>NA|TRBJ2-5|NA|TRBV7-6
CASGQGLSQETQYF
TGTGCCAGCGGCCAGGGGTTATCCCAAGAGACCCAGTACTTC
>NA|TRBJ2-3|NA|TRBV5-1
CASSLAGGHGTDTQYF
TGCGCCAGCAGCTTGGCCGGAGGACACGGCACAGATACGCAGTATTTT
>TRBD1|TRBJ1-4|NA|TRBV28
CASSLAGTGGTSNEKLFF
TGTGCCAGCAGTTTAGCCGGGACAGGGGGCACGTCTAATGAAAAACTGTTTTTT
>NA|TRBJ2-7|few|TRBV11-1
CASSLVGPYEQYF
TGTGCCAGCAGCTTGGTAGGCCCCTACGAGCAGTACTTC
>NA|TRBJ2-2|NA|TRBV11-2
CASSPDREARVPGELFF
TGTGCCAGCAGCCCCGATCGAGAGGCCCGGGTGCCCGGGGAGCTGTTTTTT
>NA|TRBJ2-4|NA|TRBV4-3
CASSQGGSRAIQYF
TGCGCCAGCAGCCAAGGGGGATCGCGCGCCATTCAGTACTTC
>NA|TRBJ2-6|NA|TRBV5-1
CASSPGHSSGANVLTF
TGCGCCAGCAGCCCGGGACATTCCTCTGGGGCCAACGTCCTGACTTTC
>NA|TRBJ1-6|NA|TRBV5-6
CASSTRRSYNSPLHF
TGTGCCAGCAGCACCAGACGCTCCTATAATTCACCCCTCCACTTT
>TRBD1|TRBJ2-1|NA|TRBV5-4
CASSSPGQGSDEQFF
TGTGCCAGCAGCTCTCCGGGACAGGGGTCGGATGAGCAGTTCTTC
>NA|TRBJ1-5|once|TRBV30
CAWSRQVYDQPQHF
TGTGCCTGGAGTAGACAGGTGTACGATCAGCCCCAGCATTTT
>NA|TRBJ2-3|NA|TRBV7-8
CASSLGGVPTDTQYF
TGTGCCAGCAGCTTAGGGGGGGTCCCCACAGATACGCAGTATTTT
>NA|TRBJ1-2|NA|TRBV25-1
CASSALTDSSYGYTF
TGTGCCAGCAGTGCCCTGACGGACAGCAGCTATGGCTACACCTTC
>NA|TRBJ2-3|NA|TRBV3-1/TRBV3-2
CASSQGGVADTQYF
TGTGCCAGCAGCCAAGGTGGCGTTGCGGATACGCAGTATTTT
>TRBD2|TRBJ2-2|few|TRBV7-2
CASSSPGRYTGELFF
TGTGCCAGCAGCTCTCCCGGGAGGTACACCGGGGAGCTGTTTTTT
>TRBD1|TRBJ1-5|NA|TRBV5-8
CASSSTGTGFGNQPQHF
TGTGCCAGCAGCTCCACCGGGACAGGGTTTGGCAATCAGCCCCAGCATTTT
>TRBD1|TRBJ2-3|NA|TRBV4-1
CASSHQGQQLTDTQYF
TGCGCCAGCAGTCATCAGGGACAGCAGCTCACAGATACGCAGTATTTT
>NA|TRBJ2-5|NA|TRBV19
CASSMGSRTYWETQYF
TGTGCCAGTAGTATGGGGTCGCGCACCTACTGGGAGACCCAGTACTTC
>TRBD2|TRBJ2-3|NA|TRBV5-1
CASRLELAGAPDTQYF
TGCGCCAGCAGATTGGAACTAGCGGGAGCCCCAGATACGCAGTATTTT
>TRBD1|TRBJ2-4|NA|TRBV7-2
CASSLSGQVLAKNIQYF
TGTGCCAGCAGCTTATCCGGACAGGTACTAGCCAAAAACATTCAGTACTTC
>TRBD1|TRBJ2-7|NA|TRBV6-1
CASSEEEGTGGYEQYF
TGTGCCAGCAGTGAAGAGGAGGGGACAGGGGGCTACGAGCAGTACTTC
>TRBD2|TRBJ2-2|NA|TRBV2
CASSEGLAGAGELFF
TGTGCCAGCAGTGAAGGACTAGCGGGAGCCGGGGAGCTGTTTTTT
>NA|TRBJ2-3|few|TRBV4-3
CASSQGWAPDRSFTDTQYF
TGCGCCAGCAGCCAAGGTTGGGCCCCGGACAGATCTTTCACAGATACGCAGTATTTT
>TRBD2|TRBJ2-5|NA|TRBV25-1
CASSEFRGSETQYF
TGTGCCAGCAGTGAATTCCGCGGGAGTGAGACCCAGTACTTC
>TRBD2|TRBJ2-3|once|TRBV7-2
CASSLGPGGPLTDTQYF
TGTGCCAGCAGCTTAGGCCCGGGGGGGCCGCTGACAGATACGCAGTATTTT
>TRBD1|TRBJ2-3|once|TRBV5-6
CASSLGPGQGQYF
TGTGCCAGCAGCTTGGGGCCCGGACAGGGCCAGTATTTT
>TRBD1|TRBJ1-6|NA|TRBV6-1
CASSEYPHSGQGSPLHF
TGTGCCAGCAGTGAATACCCTCATTCTGGACAGGGTTCACCCCTCCACTTT
>NA|TRBJ1-6|NA|TRBV6-4
CASSADEDSPLHF
TGTGCCAGCAGCGCGGACGAGGATTCACCCCTCCACTTT
>TRBD1|TRBJ2-3|once|TRBV4-1
CASSQDPGTGGSDTQYF
TGCGCCAGCAGCCAAGACCCCGGGACAGGGGGTTCAGATACGCAGTATTTT
>NA|TRBJ1-1|NA|TRBV7-9
CASSSEVGLERAFF
TGTGCCAGCAGCTCAGAGGTAGGGTTGGAGCGTGCTTTCTTT
>NA|TRBJ1-1|NA|TRBV28
CASSAGTQEAFF
TGTGCCAGCAGTGCCGGGACACAGGAAGCTTTCTTT
>TRBD1|TRBJ1-1|NA|TRBV6-5
CASTRRQGSTEAFF
TGTGCCAGCACCCGCCGACAGGGGAGCACTGAAGCTTTCTTT
>TRBD1|TRBJ1-2|NA|TRBV2
CASSTGVGTSQGGYTF
TGTGCCAGCAGTACAGGGGTGGGCACTTCTCAAGGGGGCTACACCTTC